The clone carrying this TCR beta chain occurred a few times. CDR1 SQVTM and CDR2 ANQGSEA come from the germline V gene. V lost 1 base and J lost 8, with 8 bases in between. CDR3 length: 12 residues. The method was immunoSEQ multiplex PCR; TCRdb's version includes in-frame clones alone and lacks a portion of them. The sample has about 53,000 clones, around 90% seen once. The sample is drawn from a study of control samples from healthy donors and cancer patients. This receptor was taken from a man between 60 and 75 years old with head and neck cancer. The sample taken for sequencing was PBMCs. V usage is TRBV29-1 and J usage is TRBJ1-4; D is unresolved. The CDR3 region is CSVEAGMEKLFF. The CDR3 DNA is TGCAGCGTTGAAGCGGGGATGGAAAAACTGTTTTTT.